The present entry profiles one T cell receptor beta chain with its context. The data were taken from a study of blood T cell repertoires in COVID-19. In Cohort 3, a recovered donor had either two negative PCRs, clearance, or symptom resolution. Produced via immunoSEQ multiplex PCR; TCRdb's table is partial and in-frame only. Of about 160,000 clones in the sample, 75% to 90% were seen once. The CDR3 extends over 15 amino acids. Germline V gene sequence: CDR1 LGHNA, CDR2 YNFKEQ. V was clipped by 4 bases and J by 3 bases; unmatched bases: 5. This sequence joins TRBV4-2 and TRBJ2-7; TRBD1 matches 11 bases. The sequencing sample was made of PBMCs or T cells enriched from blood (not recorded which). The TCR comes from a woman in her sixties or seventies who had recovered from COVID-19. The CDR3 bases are TGTGCCAGCAGCCGAACCGGGACAGGGGGCTACGAGCAGTACTTC. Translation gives CASSRTGTGGYEQYF.